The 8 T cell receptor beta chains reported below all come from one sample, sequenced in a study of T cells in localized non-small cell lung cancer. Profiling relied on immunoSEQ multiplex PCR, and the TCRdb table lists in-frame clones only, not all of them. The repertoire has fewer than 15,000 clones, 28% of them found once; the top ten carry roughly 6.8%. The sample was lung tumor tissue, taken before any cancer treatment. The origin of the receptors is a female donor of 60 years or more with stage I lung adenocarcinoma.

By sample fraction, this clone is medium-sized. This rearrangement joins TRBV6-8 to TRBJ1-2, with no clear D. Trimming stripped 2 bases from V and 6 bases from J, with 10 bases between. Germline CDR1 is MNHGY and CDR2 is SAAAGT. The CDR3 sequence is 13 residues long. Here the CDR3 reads CASSYAGKHGYTF. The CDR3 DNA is TGTGCCAGCAGTTACGCCGGGAAACATGGCTACACCTTC.

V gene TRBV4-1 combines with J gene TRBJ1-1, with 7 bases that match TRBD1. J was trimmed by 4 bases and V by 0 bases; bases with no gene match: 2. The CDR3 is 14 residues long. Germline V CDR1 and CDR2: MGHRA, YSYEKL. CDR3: CASSQDNRGTEAFF. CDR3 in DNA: TGCGCCAGCAGCCAAGATAACAGGGGCACTGAAGCTTTCTTT.

This chain's CDR3 is CAWRAQGRYEQYF. The DNA for the CDR3 is TGTGCCTGGAGGGCCCAGGGGCGCTACGAGCAGTACTTC. V gene TRBV30 combines with J gene TRBJ2-7; a weak D match, TRBD1 (6 bases). The germline V gene encodes CDR1 GTSNPN and CDR2 SVGIG (reference sequence). The CDR3 totals 13 residues. Trimming removed 3 bases at V and 3 bases at J, with 12 bases between.

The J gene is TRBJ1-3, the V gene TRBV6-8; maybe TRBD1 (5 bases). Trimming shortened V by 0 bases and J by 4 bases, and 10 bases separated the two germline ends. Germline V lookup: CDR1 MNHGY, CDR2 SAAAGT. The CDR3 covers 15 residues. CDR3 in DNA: TGTGCCAGCAGTTACTCGAGGGGATCCGGAAACACCATATATTTT. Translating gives CASSYSRGSGNTIYF.

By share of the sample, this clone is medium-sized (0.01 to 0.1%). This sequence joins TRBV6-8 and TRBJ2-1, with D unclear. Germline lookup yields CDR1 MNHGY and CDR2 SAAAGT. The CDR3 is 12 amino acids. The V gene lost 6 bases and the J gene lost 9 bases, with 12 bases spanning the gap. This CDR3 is CASSKINLEQFF. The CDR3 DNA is TGTGCCAGCAGCAAAATCAACCTTGAGCAGTTCTTC.

CDR3: CASSSRTGWTDTQYF. As DNA, the CDR3 is TGTGCCAGCAGCTCACGGACAGGGTGGACAGATACGCAGTATTTT. This chain links TRBV14 with TRBJ2-3; TRBD1 agrees at 8 bases. There are 15 residues in the CDR3. Trimming took 5 bases from V and 3 from J; bases not matched to a gene: 7. Germline V gene lookup returns CDR1 SGHDN and CDR2 FVKESK.

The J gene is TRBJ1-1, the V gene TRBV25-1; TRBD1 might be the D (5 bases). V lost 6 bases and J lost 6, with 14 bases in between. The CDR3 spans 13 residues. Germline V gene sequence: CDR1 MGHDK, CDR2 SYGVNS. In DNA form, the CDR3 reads TGTGCCAGCAGCCCCGGGACCAACGCTGAAGCTTTCTTT. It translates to CASSPGTNAEAFF.

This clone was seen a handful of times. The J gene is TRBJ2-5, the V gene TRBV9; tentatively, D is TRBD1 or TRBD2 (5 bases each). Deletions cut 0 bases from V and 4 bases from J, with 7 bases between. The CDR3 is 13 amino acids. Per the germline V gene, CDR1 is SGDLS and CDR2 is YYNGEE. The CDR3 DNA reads TGTGCCAGCAGCGTAGCCGGGGCAGAGACCCAGTACTTC. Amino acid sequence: CASSVAGAETQYF.